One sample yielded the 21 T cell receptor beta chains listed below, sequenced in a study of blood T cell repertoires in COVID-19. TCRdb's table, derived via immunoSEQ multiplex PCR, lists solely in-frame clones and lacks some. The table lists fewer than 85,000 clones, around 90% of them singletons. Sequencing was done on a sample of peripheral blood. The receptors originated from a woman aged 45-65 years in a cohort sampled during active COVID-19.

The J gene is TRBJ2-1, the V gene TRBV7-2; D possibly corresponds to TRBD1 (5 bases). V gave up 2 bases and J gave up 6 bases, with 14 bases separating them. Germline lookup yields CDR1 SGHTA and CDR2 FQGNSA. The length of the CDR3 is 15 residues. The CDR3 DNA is TGTGCCAGCAGCTTAATGGACATAGCTCTCAATGAGCAGTTCTTC. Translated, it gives CASSLMDIALNEQFF.

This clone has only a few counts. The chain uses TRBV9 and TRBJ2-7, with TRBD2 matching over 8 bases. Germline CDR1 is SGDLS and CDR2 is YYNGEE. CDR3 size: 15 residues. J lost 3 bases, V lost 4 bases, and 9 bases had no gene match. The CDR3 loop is CASSPERESIYEQYF. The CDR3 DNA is TGTGCCAGCAGCCCTGAGCGGGAGTCCATCTACGAGCAGTACTTC. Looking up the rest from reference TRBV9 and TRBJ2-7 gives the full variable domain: DSGVTQTPKHLITATGQRVTLRCSPRSGDLSVYWYQQSLDQGLQFLIQYYNGEERAKGNILERFSAQQFPDLHSELNLSSLELGDSALYFCASSPERESIYEQYFGPGTRLTVT.

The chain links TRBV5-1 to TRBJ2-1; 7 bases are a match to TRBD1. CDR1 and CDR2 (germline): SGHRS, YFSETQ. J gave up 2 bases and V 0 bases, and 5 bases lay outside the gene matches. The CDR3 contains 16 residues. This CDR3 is CASSLEAGGPYNEQFF. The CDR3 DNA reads TGCGCCAGCAGCTTGGAGGCAGGGGGTCCCTACAATGAGCAGTTCTTC.

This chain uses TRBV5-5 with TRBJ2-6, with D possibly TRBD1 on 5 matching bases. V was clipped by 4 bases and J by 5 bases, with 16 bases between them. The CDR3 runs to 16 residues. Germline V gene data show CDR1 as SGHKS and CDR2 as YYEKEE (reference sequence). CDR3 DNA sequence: TGTGCCAGCAGCCCAGCCCAGGGTGGACGGGCCAACGTCCTGACTTTC. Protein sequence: CASSPAQGGRANVLTF.

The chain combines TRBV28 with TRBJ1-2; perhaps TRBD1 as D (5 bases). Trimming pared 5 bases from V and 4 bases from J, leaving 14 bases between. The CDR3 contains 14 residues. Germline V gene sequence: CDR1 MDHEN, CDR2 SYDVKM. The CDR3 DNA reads TGTGCCAGCAGTACGACAGTCTCCGCCTATGGCTACACCTTC. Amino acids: CASSTTVSAYGYTF.

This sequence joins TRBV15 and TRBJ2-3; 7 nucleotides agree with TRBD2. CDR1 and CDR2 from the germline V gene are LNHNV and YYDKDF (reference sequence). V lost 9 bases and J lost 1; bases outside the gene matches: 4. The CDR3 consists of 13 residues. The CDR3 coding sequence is TGTGCCACTCATCTAGCGGGCACAGATACGCAGTATTTT. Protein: CATHLAGTDTQYF.

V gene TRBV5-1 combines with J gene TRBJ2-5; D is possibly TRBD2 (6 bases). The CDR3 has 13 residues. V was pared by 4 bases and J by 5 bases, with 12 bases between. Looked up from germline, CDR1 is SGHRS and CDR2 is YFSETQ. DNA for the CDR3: TGCGCCAGCAGCGGAGGGGAAGGTGAGACCCAGTACTTC. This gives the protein CASSGGEGETQYF.

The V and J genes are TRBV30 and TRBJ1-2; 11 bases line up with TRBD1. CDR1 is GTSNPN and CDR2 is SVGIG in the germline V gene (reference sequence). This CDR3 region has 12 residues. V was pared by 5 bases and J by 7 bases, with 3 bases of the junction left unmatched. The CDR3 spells CAWGTGGLGYTF. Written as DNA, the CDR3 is TGTGCCTGGGGGACAGGGGGTCTTGGCTACACCTTC.

The CDR3: CASSLRRGTSGDGEQFF. CDR3 DNA sequence: TGTGCCAGCAGCTTAAGAAGGGGGACTAGCGGGGATGGGGAGCAGTTCTTC. J is TRBJ2-1 and V is TRBV11-2; 13 bases are a match to TRBD2. V lost 2 bases, J lost 10 bases, and 11 bases stayed unmatched. Germline V gene sequence: CDR1 SGHAT, CDR2 FQNNGV. This CDR3 contains 17 residues. The full variable domain, in which reference TRBV11-2 and TRBJ2-1 provide the parts outside the CDR3, is EAGVAQSPRYKIIEKRQSVAFWCNPISGHATLYWYQQILGQGPKLLIQFQNNGVVDDSQLPKDRFSAERLKGVDSTLKIQPAKLEDSAVYLCASSLRRGTSGDGEQFFGPGTRLTVL.

DNA for the CDR3: TGTGCCAGCAGCTTGGCCTTCACTAGCGGGAGAGTAGGTCAAGAGACCCAGTACTTC. Translation gives CASSLAFTSGRVGQETQYF. This chain links TRBV5-4 with TRBJ2-5, with 11 nucleotides matching TRBD2. The CDR3 is 19 amino acids. The germline gives CDR1 SGHNT, CDR2 YYREEE (reference sequence). With 0 bases clipped from V and 2 bases from J, the junction kept 12 bases outside the gene matches.

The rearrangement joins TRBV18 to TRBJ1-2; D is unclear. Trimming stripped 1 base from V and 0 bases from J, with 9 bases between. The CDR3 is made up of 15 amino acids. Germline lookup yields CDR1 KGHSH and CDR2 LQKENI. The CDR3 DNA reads TGTGCCAGCTCACCACTAGAGGTTTCTAACTATGGCTACACCTTC. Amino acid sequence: CASSPLEVSNYGYTF.

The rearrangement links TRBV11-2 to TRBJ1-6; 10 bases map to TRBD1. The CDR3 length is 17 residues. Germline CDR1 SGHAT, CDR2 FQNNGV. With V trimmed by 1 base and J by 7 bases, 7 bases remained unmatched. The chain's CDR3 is CASSLAIGQGENSPLHF. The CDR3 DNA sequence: TGTGCCAGCAGCTTAGCAATCGGACAGGGGGAGAATTCACCCCTCCACTTT.

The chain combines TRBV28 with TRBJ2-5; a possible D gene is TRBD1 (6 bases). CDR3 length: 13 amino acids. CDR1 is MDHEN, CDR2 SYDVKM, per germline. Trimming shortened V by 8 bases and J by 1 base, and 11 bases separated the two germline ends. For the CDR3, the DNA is TGTGCCAGCGGCAGGGGCTTCCAAGAGACCCAGTACTTC. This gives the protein CASGRGFQETQYF.

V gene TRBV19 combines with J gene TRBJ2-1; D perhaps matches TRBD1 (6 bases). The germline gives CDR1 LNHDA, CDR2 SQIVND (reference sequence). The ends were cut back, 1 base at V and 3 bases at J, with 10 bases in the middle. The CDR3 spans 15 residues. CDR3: CASSIGGGYYNEQFF. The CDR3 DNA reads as TGTGCCAGTAGTATAGGAGGGGGATACTACAATGAGCAGTTCTTC.

CDR3 region: CASSYSAEQYF. The CDR3 bases are TGTGCCAGCAGTTACTCAGCTGAGCAGTACTTC. The chain recombines TRBV6-2 or TRBV6-3 with TRBJ2-7; D is unresolved. Germline V gene sequence: CDR1 MNHEY, CDR2 SVGEGT. V shed 0 bases and J shed 7 bases, with 4 bases lying between them. The CDR3 is 11 amino acids.

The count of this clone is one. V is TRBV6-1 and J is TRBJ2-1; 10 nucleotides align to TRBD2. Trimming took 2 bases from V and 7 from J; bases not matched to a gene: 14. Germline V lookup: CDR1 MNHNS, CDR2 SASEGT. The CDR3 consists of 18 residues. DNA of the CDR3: TGTGCCAGCAGTGAACGGGGGACTAGCGCGACCCTTGGGAATGAGCAGTTCTTC. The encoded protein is CASSERGTSATLGNEQFF.

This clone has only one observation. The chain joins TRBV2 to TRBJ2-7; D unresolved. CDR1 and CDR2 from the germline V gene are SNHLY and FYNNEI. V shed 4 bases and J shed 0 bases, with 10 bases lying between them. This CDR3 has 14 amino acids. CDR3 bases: TGTGCCAGCAGTGCCCCCTTCTCCTCCTACGAGCAGTACTTC. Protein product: CASSAPFSSYEQYF.

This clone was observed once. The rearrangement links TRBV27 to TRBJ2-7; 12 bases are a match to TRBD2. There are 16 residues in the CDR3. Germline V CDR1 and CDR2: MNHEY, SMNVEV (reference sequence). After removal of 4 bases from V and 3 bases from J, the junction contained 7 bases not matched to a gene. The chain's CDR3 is CASSSRLAGASYEQYF. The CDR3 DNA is TGTGCCAGCAGTTCCCGACTAGCGGGAGCGAGCTACGAGCAGTACTTC.

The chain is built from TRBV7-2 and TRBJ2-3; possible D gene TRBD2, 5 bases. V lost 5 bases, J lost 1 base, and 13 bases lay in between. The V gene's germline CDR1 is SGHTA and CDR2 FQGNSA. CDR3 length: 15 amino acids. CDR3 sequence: CASSRRRLRTDTQYF. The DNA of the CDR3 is TGTGCCAGCAGCCGGAGGCGGTTACGCACAGATACGCAGTATTTT.

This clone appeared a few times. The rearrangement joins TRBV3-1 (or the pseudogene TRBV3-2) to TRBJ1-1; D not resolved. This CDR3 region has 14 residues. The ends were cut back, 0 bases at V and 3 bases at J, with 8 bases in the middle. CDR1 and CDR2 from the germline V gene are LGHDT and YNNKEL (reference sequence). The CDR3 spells CASSQDTVYTEAFF. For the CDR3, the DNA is TGTGCCAGCAGCCAAGACACGGTTTACACTGAAGCTTTCTTT.

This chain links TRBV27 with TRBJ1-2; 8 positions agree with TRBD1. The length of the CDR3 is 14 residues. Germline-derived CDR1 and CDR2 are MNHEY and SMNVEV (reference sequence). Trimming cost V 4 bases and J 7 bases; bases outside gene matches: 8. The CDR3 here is CASSSDPQGGGYTF. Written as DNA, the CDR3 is TGTGCCAGCAGTTCCGATCCACAGGGGGGTGGCTACACCTTC.